A single sample is the source of the 5 T cell receptor beta chains below, sequenced in a study of a mutant IDH1 vaccine in newly diagnosed glioma listed by TCRdb under 2021. Sample time point, as interpreted from the label and publication: baseline, week 1 (first vaccination visit). The treatment or condition label here, explained by the study, means: pre-vaccination baseline after standard-of-care therapy. The library was generated by the immunoSEQ multiplex PCR assay. TCRdb's version of the immuneACCESS table is confined to in-frame rearrangements and falls short of the full clone set. An unresolved V gene accounts for under half of the shortfall where checked; the remainder is of unknown origin. For this sample the table gives 75,000 to 100,000 clones, of which over 70% were detected only once. Jointly, the top ten make up 5.3% of the sample. The starting material was PBMCs, obtained from a glioma patient treated with radiotherapy, temozolomide or both. The origin of the receptors is a man aged 35 to 55 with glioma. Some clones in this sample may be carry-over from other donors' samples.

V is TRBV25-1 and J is TRBJ1-3; 8 bases line up with TRBD1. Trimming took 5 bases from V and 1 from J; bases not matched to a gene: 1. The CDR3 has 14 residues. The germline V gene encodes CDR1 MGHDK and CDR2 SYGVNS. The CDR3 spells CASSRTGSGNTIYF. As DNA, the CDR3 is TGTGCCAGCAGTAGGACAGGGTCTGGAAACACCATATATTTT. The variable domain in full, with the rest retrieved from reference TRBV25-1 and TRBJ1-3, is EADIYQTPRYLVIGTGKKITLECSQTMGHDKMYWYQQDPGMELHLIHYSYGVNSTEKGDLSSESTVSRIRTEHFPLTLESARPSHTSQYLCASSRTGSGNTIYFGEGSWLTVV.

The CDR3 spells CASSQPGQLNEKLFF. CDR3 in DNA: TGTGCCAGCAGCCAACCGGGACAGCTTAATGAAAAACTGTTTTTT. This chain connects TRBV4-2 to TRBJ1-4, with 7 bases matching TRBD1. The CDR3 sequence is 15 residues long. The germline CDR1 and CDR2 sequences are LGHNA and YNFKEQ. The V and J ends lost 2 bases and 4 bases, in that order; junction bases with no gene match: 4.

This rearrangement joins TRBV2 to TRBJ2-7; maybe TRBD1 (6 bases). The V end lost 8 bases, the J end lost 8 bases, and 16 bases lay between the germline ends. Germline CDR1 reads SNHLY; CDR2 reads FYNNEI. The CDR3 length is 12 residues. In DNA form, the CDR3 reads TGTGCCAGCGCTACAGGGTTGGGGAAGCAGTACTTC. It specifies CASATGLGKQYF.

For the CDR3, the DNA is TGCGCCAGCAGCCAAGGCCCCCGGCGGGGGACCTACACAGATACGCAGTATTTT. Protein sequence: CASSQGPRRGTYTDTQYF. The V call is TRBV4-1, the J call TRBJ2-3; TRBD2 matches at 7 bases. The CDR3 totals 18 residues. V trimming: 1 base; J trimming: 2 bases; junction bases outside the gene matches: 12. Germline V CDR1 and CDR2: MGHRA, YSYEKL.

The chain has TRBV6-1 and TRBJ2-4; tentatively, D is TRBD2 (5 bases). V was pared by 3 bases and J by 0 bases, with 12 bases between. Germline assignment: CDR1 MNHNS and CDR2 SASEGT. The CDR3 covers 16 residues. The CDR3 sequence is CASSESQAVAKNIQYF. CDR3 sequence (DNA): TGTGCCAGCAGTGAGAGCCAAGCGGTAGCCAAAAACATTCAGTACTTC.